The next 16 T cell receptor beta chains were all read from a single sample in a study of cytomegalovirus exposure and HLA in healthy donors. PCR amplification relied on 60 Vbeta primers (plus 13 Jbeta primers). Assay: immunoSEQ multiplex PCR; the TCRdb copy retains only in-frame clones and omits some. The data hold approximately 190,000 clones, with over 75% observed a single time. The sample was PBMCs. The receptors were gathered from a middle-aged man in good health and CMV-seronegative.

Only one count was recorded for this clone. V usage is TRBV5-1 and J usage is TRBJ2-7; maybe TRBD1 (6 bases). Germline values: CDR1 SGHRS, CDR2 YFSETQ. This CDR3 has 14 residues. V lost 0 bases, J lost 2 bases, and 9 bases lay in between. The CDR3 spells CASSLEGVPYEQYF. Written as DNA, the CDR3 is TGCGCCAGCAGCTTGGAGGGGGTACCCTACGAGCAGTACTTC.

The genes are TRBV11-2 and TRBJ2-5; perhaps TRBD2 as D (5 bases). Trimming stripped 5 bases from V and 5 bases from J, with 18 bases between. The CDR3 is 15 residues long. Germline assignment: CDR1 SGHAT and CDR2 FQNNGV. CDR3 loop: CASSAGSTGIETQYF. DNA of the CDR3: TGTGCCAGCAGCGCAGGATCTACGGGGATTGAGACCCAGTACTTC.

The genes are TRBV15 and TRBJ1-3; D is uncertain. The CDR3 sequence is 11 residues long. Germline assignment: CDR1 LNHNV and CDR2 YYDKDF (reference sequence). The ends were cut back, 11 bases at V and 4 bases at J, with 9 bases in the middle. The CDR3 reads CASGEGNTIYF. CDR3 coding DNA: TGTGCCTCCGGGGAGGGAAACACCATATATTTT.

This rearrangement joins TRBV6-5 to TRBJ1-5, with D perhaps matching TRBD1 (5 bases). The germline V gene encodes CDR1 MNHEY and CDR2 SVGAGI. The CDR3 totals 13 residues. Between the trimmed V and J ends, which lost 6 bases and 7 bases, there was a span of 13 bases. CDR3 region: CASRADSTQPQHF. CDR3 coding DNA: TGTGCCAGCAGAGCCGACAGTACCCAGCCCCAGCATTTT.

The chain links TRBV30 to TRBJ1-2, with 7 bases identical to TRBD1. The CDR3 sequence is 13 residues long. The V segment lost 8 bases and the J segment 3 bases; nucleotides outside the gene matches: 9. Germline V lookup: CDR1 GTSNPN, CDR2 SVGIG (reference sequence). The CDR3 nucleotides are TGTGCCCGCGCCCGACAGGGCTACTATGGCTACACCTTC. This gives the protein CARARQGYYGYTF.

The CDR3 loop is CASSATGSSYEQYF. The CDR3 DNA is TGTGCCAGCAGCGCCACCGGGAGCTCCTACGAGCAGTACTTC. The chain joins TRBV9 to TRBJ2-7, with D perhaps matching TRBD2 (6 bases). V lost 3 bases, J lost 0 bases, and 10 bases lay in between. Germline CDR1 is SGDLS and CDR2 is YYNGEE. The CDR3 has 14 residues.

The CDR3: CASSIGSENTEAFF. Written as DNA, the CDR3 is TGTGCCAGTAGTATAGGATCAGAGAACACTGAAGCTTTCTTT. The V and J genes are TRBV19 and TRBJ1-1; no reliable D call. CDR1 is LNHDA, CDR2 SQIVND, per germline (reference sequence). The CDR3 spans 14 residues. V was cut by 1 base and J by 1 base, with 7 bases left in between.

There are a few counts of this clone. The chain has TRBV10-3 and TRBJ2-7, with 12 bases matching TRBD2. Germline values: CDR1 ENHRY, CDR2 SYGVKD. V was pared by 7 bases and J by 2 bases, with 3 bases of the junction left unmatched. The CDR3 covers 14 residues. The CDR3 is CAIKRTSGAYEQYF. CDR3 bases: TGTGCCATCAAACGGACTAGCGGGGCCTACGAGCAGTACTTC.

The V and J genes are TRBV19 and TRBJ2-7; D may be TRBD2 (6 bases). There are 16 residues in the CDR3. Between the trimmed V and J ends, which lost 7 bases and 1 base, there was a span of 20 bases. Germline V gives CDR1 LNHDA, CDR2 SQIVND (reference sequence). The CDR3 region has the DNA TGTGCCAGTATTGGAAGAAACAGGACTATTTCCTACGAGCAGTACTTC. Translating gives CASIGRNRTISYEQYF. The full variable domain, rest sourced from reference TRBV19 and TRBJ2-7, is DGGITQSPKYLFRKEGQNVTLSCEQNLNHDAMYWYRQDPGQGLRLIYYSQIVNDFQKGDIAEGYSVSREKKESFPLTVTSAQKNPTAFYLCASIGRNRTISYEQYFGPGTRLTVT.

J is TRBJ2-5 and V is TRBV23-1, with D unresolved. TRBV23-1 has ORF status, its function being uncertain. The CDR3 covers 14 residues. The V end was cut by 2 bases, the J end by 1 base, with 8 bases between. The CDR3 is CASSQRQAQETQYF. CDR3 nucleotide sequence: TGCGCCAGCAGTCAACGCCAAGCCCAAGAGACCCAGTACTTC.

The chain joins TRBV11-2 to TRBJ2-3; TRBD2 agrees at 14 bases. CDR3 size: 16 residues. The germline gives CDR1 SGHAT, CDR2 FQNNGV. The V gene end was trimmed by 4 bases and the J gene end by 5 bases; junction bases not matched to a gene: 5. CDR3 loop: CASSSGLAGVLDTQYF. The CDR3, as DNA: TGTGCCAGCAGCTCGGGACTAGCGGGGGTTTTAGATACGCAGTATTTT.

The chain has TRBV6-4 and TRBJ1-2; D perhaps matches TRBD1 (5 bases). Germline CDR1 is MRHNA and CDR2 is SNTAGT. Trimming shortened V by 5 bases and J by 8 bases, and 12 bases separated the two germline ends. This CDR3 spans 12 amino acids. CDR3: CASSQGSWGYTF. The DNA of the CDR3 is TGTGCCAGCAGTCAGGGTTCCTGGGGCTACACCTTC.

This chain uses TRBV29-1 with TRBJ1-2, with D possibly matching TRBD1 (6 bases). There are 11 residues in the CDR3. CDR1 and CDR2 (germline): SQVTM, ANQGSEA. V was cut by 7 bases and J by 6 bases, with 12 bases left in between. The CDR3 is CSDGTSDGYTF. The DNA for the CDR3 is TGCAGCGACGGGACATCTGATGGCTACACCTTC. The complete variable domain, with remaining parts taken from reference TRBV29-1 and TRBJ1-2, reads SAVISQKPSRDICQRGTSLTIQCQVDSQVTMMFWYRQQPGQSLTLIATANQGSEATYESGFVIDKFPISRPNLTFSTLTVSNMSPEDSSIYLCSDGTSDGYTFGSGTRLTVV.

This chain uses TRBV5-1 with TRBJ2-5, with D perhaps TRBD2 (5 bases). V gave up 3 bases and J gave up 7 bases, with 13 bases separating them. Germline V gene lookup returns CDR1 SGHRS and CDR2 YFSETQ. This CDR3 is built from 13 residues. The CDR3 loop reads CASSYSGDGTQYF. CDR3 nucleotide sequence: TGCGCCAGCAGCTATTCCGGGGATGGGACCCAGTACTTC. The full variable domain, with the rest looked up from reference TRBV5-1 and TRBJ2-5, is KAGVTQTPRYLIKTRGQQVTLSCSPISGHRSVSWYQQTPGQGLQFLFEYFSETQRNKGNFPGRFSGRQFSNSRSEMNVSTLELGDSALYLCASSYSGDGTQYFGPGTRLLVL.

The V call is TRBV7-2, the J call TRBJ2-3; TRBD2 matches at 11 bases. Per germline, CDR1 SGHTA and CDR2 FQGNSA. V lost 3 bases, J lost 1 base, and 6 bases stayed unmatched. The CDR3 covers 17 residues. The CDR3 is CASSFLTSGTRTDTQYF. In nucleotides, the CDR3 is TGTGCCAGCAGCTTCCTGACTAGCGGGACACGCACAGATACGCAGTATTTT.

The chain recombines TRBV7-9 with TRBJ1-1; D possibly corresponds to TRBD1 (5 bases). Trimming left V 7 bases short and J 2 bases short, with 11 bases between. The germline V gene has CDR1 SEHNR and CDR2 FQNEAQ (reference sequence). This CDR3 comprises 13 residues. CDR3 nucleotide sequence: TGTGCCAGCACGGACACGACAAACACTGAAGCTTTCTTT. Translated: CASTDTTNTEAFF. Together with reference TRBV7-9 and TRBJ1-1, the CDR3 gives the full variable domain: DTGVSQNPRHKITKRGQNVTFRCDPISEHNRLYWYRQTLGQGPEFLTYFQNEAQLEKSRLLSDRFSAERPKGSFSTLEIQRTEQGDSAMYLCASTDTTNTEAFFGQGTRLTVV.